What follows describes a single T cell receptor beta chain. Its antigen is as yet unknown. The same CDR3 is also encoded by other DNA sequences in this sample. Deep-level settings were used for running the assay. The assay was immunoSEQ multiplex PCR, and TCRdb's table has in-frame clones only and misses some. The data hold roughly 2,300,000 clones, with under 95% observed a single time. These data are taken from a study of shared clonotypes between healthy human individuals. Study results and limitations: Sampling used blood alone; tissue repertoires probably differ. Memory subsets generally showed lower estimated richness than naive subsets.

Trimming removed 6 bases at V and 3 bases at J, with 10 bases between. The germline gives CDR1 SQVTM, CDR2 ANQGSEA. There are 12 residues in the CDR3. Sequencing used naive CD4+ T cells from PBMCs. Documented subset: CD45RA+ positively selected. This TCR derives from a man between 18 and 29 years old in good health. Some clones in this sample may be carry-over from other donors' samples. The chain combines TRBV29-1 with TRBJ2-3; no firm D call. CDR3 sequence: CSVDLGTDTQYF. The CDR3 nucleotides read TGCAGCGTCGACCTGGGGACAGATACGCAGTATTTT.